One T cell receptor beta chain is described in this entry. The sample's time point: newly diagnosed GD, antithyroid drugs for less than 3 months. After RNA was extracted from PBMCs, the TCR library was made from it. Diagnoses of Graves' disease were made by American Thyroid Association guidelines. These data originate in a study of regulatory T cells in long-lasting Graves disease. Assembly of TCR beta libraries relied on iRepertoire HTBI primers together with Arm-PCR of CDR3 regions. MiXCR was run by TCRdb on the multiplex PCR reads, yielding one entry per CDR3 protein. The profile shows about 620,000 distinct CDR3 sequences, roughly 15% of them singletons. The germline V gene encodes CDR1 SGHDN and CDR2 FVKESK. CDR3 length: 15 residues. The V gene lost 4 bases and the J gene lost 6 bases, with 19 bases spanning the gap. These same records also appear under a second study, on T cells in Graves' hyperthyroidism and ophthalmopathy. As that report states: With the HTBI primer set, the TCR CDR3 went through a first round of RT-PCR.

Material: peripheral blood mononuclear cells (PBMCs), obtained at new diagnosis, from a patient treated with antithyroid drugs. J is TRBJ2-7 and V is TRBV14; D is perhaps TRBD1 or TRBD2 (5 bases each). This clonotype originated in a woman aged 25 to 45 with Graves disease. The CDR3 sequence is CASSLSLVGTGEQYF. The CDR3 region has the DNA TGTGCCAGCAGCCTATCTTTAGTGGGGACCGGCGAGCAGTACTTC.